What follows describes a single T cell receptor (beta chain). CDR1 and CDR2 from the germline V gene are SGHNT and YYREEE (reference sequence). Between the trimmed V and J ends, which lost 4 bases and 5 bases, there was a span of 15 bases. This CDR3 spans 15 amino acids. The data originate from a study of control samples from healthy donors and cancer patients. The data were produced by immunoSEQ multiplex PCR, yet TCRdb's version contains in-frame clones alone and is incomplete. This repertoire shows 100,000 to 150,000 clones, 80% to 95% found once; its top ten account for around 2.5%. The source material was blood. This sequence originates from a man aged 40-49 years in good health. The V gene is TRBV5-4, the J gene TRBJ1-4; tentative D call: TRBD1 (5 bases). CDR3 amino acids: CASSLPGGPNEKLFF. The DNA of the CDR3 is TGTGCCAGCAGCCTCCCGGGGGGACCGAATGAAAAACTGTTTTTT. Full variable domain (missing parts from reference TRBV5-4 and TRBJ1-4): ETGVTQSPTHLIKTRGQQVTLRCSSQSGHNTVSWYQQALGQGPQFIFQYYREEENGRGNFPPRFSGLQFPNYSSELNVNALELDDSALYLCASSLPGGPNEKLFFGSGTQLSVL.